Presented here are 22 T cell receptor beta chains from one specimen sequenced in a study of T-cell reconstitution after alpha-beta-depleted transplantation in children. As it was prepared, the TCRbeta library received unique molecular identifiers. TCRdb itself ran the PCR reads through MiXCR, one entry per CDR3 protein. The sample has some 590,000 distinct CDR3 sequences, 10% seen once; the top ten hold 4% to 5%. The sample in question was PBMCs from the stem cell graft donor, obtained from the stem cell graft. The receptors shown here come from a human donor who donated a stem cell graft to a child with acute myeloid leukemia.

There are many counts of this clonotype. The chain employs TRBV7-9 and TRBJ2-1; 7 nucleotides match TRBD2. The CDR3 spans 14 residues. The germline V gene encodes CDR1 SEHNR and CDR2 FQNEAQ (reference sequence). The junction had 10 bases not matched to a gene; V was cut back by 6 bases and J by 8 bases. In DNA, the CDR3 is TGTGCCAGCAGTCAGGGACTAACGCCCTATGAGCAGTTCTTC. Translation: CASSQGLTPYEQFF.

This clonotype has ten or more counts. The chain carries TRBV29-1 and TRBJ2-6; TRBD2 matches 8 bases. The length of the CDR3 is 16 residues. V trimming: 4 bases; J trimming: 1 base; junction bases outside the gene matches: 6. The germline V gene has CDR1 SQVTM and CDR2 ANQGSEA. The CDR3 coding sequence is TGCAGCGTTGCAGCCGGGAGGGGATCTGGGGCCAACGTCCTGACTTTC. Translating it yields CSVAAGRGSGANVLTF.

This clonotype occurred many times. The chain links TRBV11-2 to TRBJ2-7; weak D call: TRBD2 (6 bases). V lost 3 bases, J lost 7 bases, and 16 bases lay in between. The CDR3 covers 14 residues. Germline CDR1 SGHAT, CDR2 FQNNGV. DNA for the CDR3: TGTGCCAGCAGCTTCCGGGACTCTAGGGAAGAGCAGTACTTC. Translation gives CASSFRDSREEQYF.

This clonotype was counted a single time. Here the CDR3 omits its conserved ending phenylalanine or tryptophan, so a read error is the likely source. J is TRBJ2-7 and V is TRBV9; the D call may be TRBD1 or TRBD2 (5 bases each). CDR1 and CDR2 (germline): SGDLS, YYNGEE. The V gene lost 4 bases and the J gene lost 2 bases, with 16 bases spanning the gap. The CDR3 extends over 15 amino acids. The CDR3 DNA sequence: TGTGCCAGCAGCCCCCATGGGGGTGAAACCTACGAGCAGTACATC. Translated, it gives CASSPHGGETYEQYI.

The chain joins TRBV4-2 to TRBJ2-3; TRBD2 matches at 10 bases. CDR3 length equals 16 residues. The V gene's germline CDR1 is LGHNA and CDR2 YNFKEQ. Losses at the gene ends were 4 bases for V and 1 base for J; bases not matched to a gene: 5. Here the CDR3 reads CASSPTSGMGTDTQYF. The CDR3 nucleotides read TGTGCCAGCAGCCCCACTAGCGGGATGGGCACAGATACGCAGTATTTT.

The CDR3 nucleotides are TGCAGTGCTAAAAGGGGTTCCTACGAGCAGTACTTC. Translating gives CSAKRGSYEQYF. V and J are TRBV20-1 and TRBJ2-7, with D perhaps matching TRBD1 (5 bases). In germline, CDR1 is DFQATT, CDR2 SNEGSKA (reference sequence). The CDR3 has 12 amino acids. The ends were cut back, 4 bases at V and 1 base at J, with 8 bases in the middle.

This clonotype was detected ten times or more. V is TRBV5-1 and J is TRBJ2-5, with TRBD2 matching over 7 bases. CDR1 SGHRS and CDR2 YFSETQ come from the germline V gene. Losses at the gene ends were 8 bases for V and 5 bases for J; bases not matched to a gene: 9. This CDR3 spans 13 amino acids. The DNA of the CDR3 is TGCGCCAGTCGGCGCGGGAGCCTCGAGACCCAGTACTTC. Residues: CASRRGSLETQYF.

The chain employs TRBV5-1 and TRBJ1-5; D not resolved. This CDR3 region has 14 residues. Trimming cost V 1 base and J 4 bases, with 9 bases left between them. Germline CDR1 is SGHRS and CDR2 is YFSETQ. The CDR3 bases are TGCGCCAGCAGCTTGTCCGGGGATAATCAGCCCCAGCATTTT. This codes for CASSLSGDNQPQHF.

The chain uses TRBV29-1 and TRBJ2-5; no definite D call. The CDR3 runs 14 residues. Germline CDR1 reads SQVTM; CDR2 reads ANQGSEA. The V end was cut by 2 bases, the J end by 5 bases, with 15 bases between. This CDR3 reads CSVESRSAVETQYF. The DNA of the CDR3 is TGCAGCGTTGAATCTCGGTCCGCGGTGGAGACCCAGTACTTC. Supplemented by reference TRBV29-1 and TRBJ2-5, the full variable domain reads SAVISQKPSRDICQRGTSLTIQCQVDSQVTMMFWYRQQPGQSLTLIATANQGSEATYESGFVIDKFPISRPNLTFSTLTVSNMSPEDSSIYLCSVESRSAVETQYFGPGTRLLVL.

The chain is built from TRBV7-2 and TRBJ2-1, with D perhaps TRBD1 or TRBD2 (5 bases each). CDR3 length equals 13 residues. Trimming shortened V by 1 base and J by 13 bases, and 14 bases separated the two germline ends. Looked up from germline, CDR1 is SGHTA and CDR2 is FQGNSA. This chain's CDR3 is CASSLESGQGQFF. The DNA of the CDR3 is TGTGCCAGCAGCTTAGAGTCGGGGCAGGGACAGTTCTTC.

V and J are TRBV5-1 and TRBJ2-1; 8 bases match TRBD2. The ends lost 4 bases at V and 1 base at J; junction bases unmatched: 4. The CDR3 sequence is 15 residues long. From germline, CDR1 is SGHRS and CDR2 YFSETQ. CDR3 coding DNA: TGCGCCAGCAGCACAACTAGCGGTTCCTACAATGAGCAGTTCTTC. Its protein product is CASSTTSGSYNEQFF.

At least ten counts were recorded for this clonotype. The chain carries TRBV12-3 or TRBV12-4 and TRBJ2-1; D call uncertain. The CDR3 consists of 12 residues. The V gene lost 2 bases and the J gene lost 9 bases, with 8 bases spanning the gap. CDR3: CASSLLRGEQFF. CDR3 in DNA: TGTGCCAGCAGTTTATTGCGTGGTGAGCAGTTCTTC.

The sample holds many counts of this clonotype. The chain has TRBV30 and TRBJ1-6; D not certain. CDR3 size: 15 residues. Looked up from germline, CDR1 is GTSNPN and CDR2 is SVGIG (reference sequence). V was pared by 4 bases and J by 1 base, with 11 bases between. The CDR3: CAWKRRASYNSPLHF. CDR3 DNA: TGTGCCTGGAAACGTCGGGCTTCCTATAATTCACCCCTCCACTTT.

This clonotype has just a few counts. The CDR3 DNA follows: TGTGCCAGCAGTTGGTTCTCTGTTGAAGCTTTCTTT. Its translation is CASSWFSVEAFF. The genes are TRBV12-3 or TRBV12-4 and TRBJ1-1, with D hard to call. Trimming removed 4 bases from V and 7 bases from J, with 10 bases in between. This CDR3 is 12 amino acids long.

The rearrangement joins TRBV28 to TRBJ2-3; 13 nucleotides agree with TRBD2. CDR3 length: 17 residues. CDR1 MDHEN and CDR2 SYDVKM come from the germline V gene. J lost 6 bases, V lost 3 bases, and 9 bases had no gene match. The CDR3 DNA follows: TGTGCCAGCAGTTTCCCGGGGACTAGCGGGATTCCGGATACGCAGTATTTT. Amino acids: CASSFPGTSGIPDTQYF. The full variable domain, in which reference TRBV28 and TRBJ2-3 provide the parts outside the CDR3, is DVKVTQSSRYLVKRTGEKVFLECVQDMDHENMFWYRQDPGLGLRLIYFSYDVKMKEKGDIPEGYSVSREKKERFSLILESASTNQTSMYLCASSFPGTSGIPDTQYFGPGTRLTVL.

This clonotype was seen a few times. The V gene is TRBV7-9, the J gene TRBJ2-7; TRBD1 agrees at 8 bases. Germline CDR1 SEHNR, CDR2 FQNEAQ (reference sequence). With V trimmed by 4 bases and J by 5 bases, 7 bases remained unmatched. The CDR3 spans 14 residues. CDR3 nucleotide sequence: TGTGCCAGCAGCTCCTGGACAGGGACCGACGAGCAGTACTTC. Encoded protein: CASSSWTGTDEQYF. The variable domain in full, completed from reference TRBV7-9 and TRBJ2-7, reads DTGVSQNPRHKITKRGQNVTFRCDPISEHNRLYWYRQTLGQGPEFLTYFQNEAQLEKSRLLSDRFSAERPKGSFSTLEIQRTEQGDSAMYLCASSSWTGTDEQYFGPGTRLTVT.

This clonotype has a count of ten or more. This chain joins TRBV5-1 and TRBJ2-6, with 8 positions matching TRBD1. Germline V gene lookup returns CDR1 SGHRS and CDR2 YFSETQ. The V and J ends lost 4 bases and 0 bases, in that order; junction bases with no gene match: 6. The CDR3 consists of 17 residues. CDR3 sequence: CASSQGQGSSGANVLTF. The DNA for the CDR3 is TGCGCCAGCAGCCAAGGACAGGGTTCCTCTGGGGCCAACGTCCTGACTTTC.

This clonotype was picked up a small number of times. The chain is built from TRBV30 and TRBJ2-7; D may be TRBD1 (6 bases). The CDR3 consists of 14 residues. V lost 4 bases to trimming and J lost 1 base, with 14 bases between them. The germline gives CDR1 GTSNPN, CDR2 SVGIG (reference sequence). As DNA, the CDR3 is TGTGCCTGGACTTTCGGGGACAATTCCTACGAGCAGTACTTC. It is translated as CAWTFGDNSYEQYF.

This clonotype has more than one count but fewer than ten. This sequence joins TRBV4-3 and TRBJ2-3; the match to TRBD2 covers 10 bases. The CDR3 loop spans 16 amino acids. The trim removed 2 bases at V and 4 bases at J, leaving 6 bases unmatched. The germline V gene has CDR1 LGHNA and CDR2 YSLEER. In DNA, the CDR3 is TGCGCCAGCAGCCAATCAACCGGGACTAGCGCAGATACGCAGTATTTT. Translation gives CASSQSTGTSADTQYF.

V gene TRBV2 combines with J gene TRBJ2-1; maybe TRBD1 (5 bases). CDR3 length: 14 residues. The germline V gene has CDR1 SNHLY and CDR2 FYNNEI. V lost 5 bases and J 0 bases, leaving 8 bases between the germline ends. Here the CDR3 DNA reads TGTGCCAGCAGTAGACAGCTCTCCTACAATGAGCAGTTCTTC. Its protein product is CASSRQLSYNEQFF.

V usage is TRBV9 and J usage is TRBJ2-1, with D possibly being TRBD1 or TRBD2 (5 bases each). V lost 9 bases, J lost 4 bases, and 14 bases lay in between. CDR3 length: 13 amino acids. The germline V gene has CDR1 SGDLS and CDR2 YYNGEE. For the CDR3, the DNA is TGTGCCACCTCCCGGGACCAGTACAATGAGCAGTTCTTC. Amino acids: CATSRDQYNEQFF.

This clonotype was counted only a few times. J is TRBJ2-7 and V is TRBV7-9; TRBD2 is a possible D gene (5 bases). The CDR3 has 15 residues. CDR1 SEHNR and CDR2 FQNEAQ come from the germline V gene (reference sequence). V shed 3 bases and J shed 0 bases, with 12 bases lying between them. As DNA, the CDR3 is TGTGCCAGCAGCTTCCTCTCGGGGAGCTCCTACGAGCAGTACTTC. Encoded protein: CASSFLSGSSYEQYF.